This T cell receptor beta chain stems from a study of identical twins. General study findings and limits: Abundant beta clonotypes from cord blood had fewer insertions, unlike memory repertoires, which showed none. Among monozygotic twins, out-of-frame TCR alpha sharing exceeded what models predicted.

Ten or more counts support this clonotype. Its antigen remains unknown. This CDR3 comprises 18 residues. Trimming cost V 0 bases and J 4 bases, with 23 bases left between them. Germline CDR1 is SGHKS and CDR2 is YYEKEE (reference sequence). TCRdb used MiXCR to reprocess the 5' RACE reads, holding one entry per CDR3 protein. In the table there are hundreds of thousands of distinct CDR3 sequences, approximately 6% of which are singletons. The sample taken for sequencing was naive T cells sorted from blood. This TCR derives from a man aged 18 to 29 in good health. The rearrangement joins TRBV5-5 to TRBJ2-7; TRBD2 is a possible D gene (6 bases). The CDR3, as DNA: TGTGCCAGCAGCTTGGCCTTGGGGCTAGCCCGGGAGACGTACGAGCAGTACTTC. Translation gives CASSLALGLARETYEQYF.